Following are 26 T cell receptor beta chains from one sample sequenced in a study of blood T cell repertoires in COVID-19. Profiled with immunoSEQ multiplex PCR; TCRdb holds only in-frame clones, not every one. The sample has 100,000 to 150,000 clones, over 55% seen once. The sequenced sample was peripheral blood. Receptors were obtained from a woman aged 70 to 79 with acute or convalescent COVID-19.

The sample holds a few counts of this clone. The CDR3 loop is CASSLFGAQETQYF. CDR3 coding DNA: TGTGCCAGCAGCTTGTTTGGGGCCCAAGAGACCCAGTACTTC. The rearrangement links TRBV27 to TRBJ2-5, with a tentative D call TRBD1 (5 bases). CDR3 size: 14 residues. V gave up 6 bases and J gave up 1 base, with 12 bases separating them. Germline lookup yields CDR1 MNHEY and CDR2 SMNVEV (reference sequence).

The chain recombines TRBV9 with TRBJ2-7; 9 bases align to TRBD2. The CDR3 has 14 amino acids. V was pared by 6 bases and J by 5 bases, with 9 bases of the junction left unmatched. Germline CDR1 is SGDLS and CDR2 is YYNGEE. Here the CDR3 reads CASTLGAGGNEQYF. The CDR3 DNA reads as TGTGCCAGCACCCTGGGAGCGGGGGGCAACGAGCAGTACTTC.

The chain couples TRBV2 to TRBJ1-2; 8 bases are shared with TRBD1. Germline CDR1 SNHLY, CDR2 FYNNEI. Losses at the gene ends were 1 base for V and 4 bases for J; bases not matched to a gene: 5. The CDR3 is made up of 15 amino acids. CDR3 bases: TGTGCCAGCAGTGAAGTAATGCAGGGGGCCTATGGCTACACCTTC. As protein: CASSEVMQGAYGYTF. The whole variable domain, filled in from reference TRBV2 and TRBJ1-2, reads EPEVTQTPSHQVTQMGQEVILRCVPISNHLYFYWYRQILGQKVEFLVSFYNNEISEKSEIFDDQFSVERPDGSNFTLKIRSTKLEDSAMYFCASSEVMQGAYGYTFGSGTRLTVV.

The V and J genes are TRBV3-1 (or the pseudogene TRBV3-2) and TRBJ1-1, with no clear D. Trimming stripped 0 bases from V and 1 base from J, with 6 bases between. There are 14 residues in the CDR3. Germline-derived CDR1 and CDR2 are LGHDT and YNNKEL (reference sequence). The CDR3 here is CASSQDPGNTEAFF. In nucleotides, the CDR3 is TGTGCCAGCAGCCAAGATCCGGGGAACACTGAAGCTTTCTTT.

The chain employs TRBV29-1 and TRBJ2-5; maybe TRBD1 (6 bases). From germline, CDR1 is SQVTM and CDR2 ANQGSEA. There are 13 residues in the CDR3. V lost 3 bases and J lost 2, with 10 bases in between. CDR3 in amino acids: CSVDQGQQETQYF. CDR3 DNA: TGCAGCGTTGACCAGGGGCAGCAAGAGACCCAGTACTTC.

This clone has more than one count but fewer than ten. V is TRBV6-5 and J is TRBJ1-6; 7 positions match TRBD1. This CDR3 is 14 amino acids long. CDR1 MNHEY and CDR2 SVGAGI come from the germline V gene. V trimming: 7 bases; J trimming: 9 bases; junction bases outside the gene matches: 9. CDR3 sequence reads: CASTPTGQSSPLHF. CDR3 DNA: TGTGCCAGCACGCCGACAGGGCAGAGTTCACCCCTCCACTTT.

CDR3 nucleotide sequence: TGTGCCACGGCCCGGGACAGTAACTCCTACGAGCAGTACTTC. This gives the protein CATARDSNSYEQYF. The chain couples TRBV15 to TRBJ2-7, with 7 nucleotides matching TRBD1. The V segment lost 9 bases and the J segment 0 bases; nucleotides outside the gene matches: 8. This CDR3 region has 14 residues. In germline, CDR1 is LNHNV, CDR2 YYDKDF (reference sequence).

The chain carries TRBV3-1 (or the pseudogene TRBV3-2) and TRBJ2-1; D is ambiguous. Germline V gene data show CDR1 as LGHDT and CDR2 as YNNKEL (reference sequence). Trimming pared 3 bases from V and 2 bases from J, leaving 11 bases between. This CDR3 is 15 amino acids long. The CDR3 bases are TGTGCCAGCAGCCAGTATAGAGAGACCTACAATGAGCAGTTCTTC. This codes for CASSQYRETYNEQFF.

The chain has TRBV7-6 and TRBJ2-5; tentatively, D is TRBD2 (6 bases). CDR3 length: 15 amino acids. Germline V gene data show CDR1 as SGHVS and CDR2 as FNYEAQ. Trimming shortened V by 3 bases and J by 4 bases, and 15 bases separated the two germline ends. The CDR3 here is CASSLGLSFGETQYF. The DNA of the CDR3 is TGTGCCAGCAGCTTGGGACTTAGTTTTGGAGAGACCCAGTACTTC. Looking up the rest from reference TRBV7-6 and TRBJ2-5 gives the full variable domain: GAGVSQSPRYKVTKRGQDVALRCDPISGHVSLYWYRQALGQGPEFLTYFNYEAQQDKSGLPNDRFSAERPEGSISTLTIQRTEQRDSAMYRCASSLGLSFGETQYFGPGTRLLVL.

J is TRBJ2-4 and V is TRBV11-2; 11 bases map to TRBD1. The V segment lost 3 bases and the J segment 10 bases; nucleotides outside the gene matches: 5. Germline assignment: CDR1 SGHAT and CDR2 FQNNGV. This CDR3 is 14 amino acids long. CDR3 in DNA: TGTGCCAGCAGCTTCGGGGGACAGGGGGAGATTCAGTACTTC. This encodes CASSFGGQGEIQYF.

The chain employs TRBV20-1 and TRBJ1-5; D unresolved. The germline CDR1 and CDR2 sequences are DFQATT and SNEGSKA (reference sequence). The CDR3 totals 13 residues. V was cut by 3 bases and J by 3 bases, with 9 bases left in between. CDR3 sequence: CSASGSDNQPQHF. For the CDR3, the DNA is TGCAGTGCTAGTGGGTCAGACAATCAGCCCCAGCATTTT.

The chain combines TRBV6-6 with TRBJ1-1; possible D gene TRBD1, 5 bases. Germline values: CDR1 MNHNY, CDR2 SVGAGI (reference sequence). V was trimmed by 8 bases and J by 8 bases, leaving 21 bases between them. The CDR3 runs 14 residues. The CDR3: CASAGVIGAGEAFF. The CDR3 bases are TGTGCCAGCGCCGGGGTCATAGGGGCGGGAGAAGCTTTCTTT.

V usage is TRBV10-3 and J usage is TRBJ2-5, with 9 bases matching TRBD1. The junction had 4 bases not matched to a gene; V was cut back by 1 base and J by 1 base. Germline CDR1 is ENHRY and CDR2 is SYGVKD. The CDR3 length is 16 residues. In nucleotides, the CDR3 is TGTGCCATCAGTGAGTTTGTGGGACAGGGCCAAGAGACCCAGTACTTC. This gives the protein CAISEFVGQGQETQYF.

For the CDR3, the DNA is TGTGCCAGCAGCCATAAGACAGACCCTTACGAGCAGTACTTC. It yields the protein CASSHKTDPYEQYF. The genes are TRBV14 and TRBJ2-7; TRBD1 might be the D (5 bases). Trimming took off 3 bases at V and 4 bases at J, with 13 bases between the two ends. The CDR3 consists of 14 residues. The germline CDR1 and CDR2 sequences are SGHDN and FVKESK.

This chain uses TRBV6-5 with TRBJ2-5; no reliable D call. V gave up 6 bases and J gave up 0 bases, with 5 bases separating them. The CDR3 is 12 residues long. In germline, CDR1 is MNHEY, CDR2 SVGAGI. This chain's CDR3 is CASSQDQETQYF. CDR3 DNA sequence: TGTGCCAGCAGCCAGGACCAAGAGACCCAGTACTTC.

The chain uses TRBV18 and TRBJ2-2, with D tentatively TRBD2 (5 bases). V gave up 4 bases and J gave up 4 bases, with 19 bases separating them. In germline, CDR1 is KGHSH, CDR2 LQKENI. The CDR3 spans 17 residues. CDR3 sequence reads: CASSQRGVRLSTGELFF. CDR3 coding DNA: TGTGCCAGCTCACAACGGGGAGTCCGCCTTAGCACCGGGGAGCTGTTTTTT.

CDR3 amino acids: CASSSPRGSGNYGYTF. CDR3 DNA sequence: TGTGCCAGCAGTTCACCTCGGGGTTCGGGGAACTATGGCTACACCTTC. The rearrangement uses TRBV28 and TRBJ1-2; D ambiguous. The CDR3 is 16 amino acids. Trimming pared 4 bases from V and 2 bases from J, leaving 17 bases between. Germline V gene lookup returns CDR1 MDHEN and CDR2 SYDVKM.

V usage is TRBV2 and J usage is TRBJ1-1; 7 bases are shared with TRBD1. Germline CDR1 and CDR2: SNHLY and FYNNEI. This CDR3 spans 14 amino acids. Trimming at V came to 5 bases and at J to 0 bases, leaving 3 bases not matched to a gene. The DNA for the CDR3 is TGTGCCAGCAGTTCCGGGACAGTGAACACTGAAGCTTTCTTT. Amino acid sequence: CASSSGTVNTEAFF. The full variable domain, in which reference TRBV2 and TRBJ1-1 provide the parts outside the CDR3, is EPEVTQTPSHQVTQMGQEVILRCVPISNHLYFYWYRQILGQKVEFLVSFYNNEISEKSEIFDDQFSVERPDGSNFTLKIRSTKLEDSAMYFCASSSGTVNTEAFFGQGTRLTVV.

Only a few counts were recorded for this clone. This CDR3 is CASSGGQFLGYTF. CDR3 nucleotides: TGCGCCAGCAGCGGGGGACAGTTCCTTGGCTACACCTTC. This chain connects TRBV5-1 to TRBJ1-2; 7 positions agree with TRBD1. Looked up from germline, CDR1 is SGHRS and CDR2 is YFSETQ. CDR3 size: 13 residues. V trimming: 4 bases; J trimming: 7 bases; junction bases outside the gene matches: 7.

The genes are TRBV4-3 and TRBJ1-2, with D possibly TRBD1 on 5 matching bases. The germline V gene has CDR1 LGHNA and CDR2 YSLEER. This CDR3 comprises 13 residues. V was pared by 0 bases and J by 8 bases, with 10 bases between. For the CDR3, the DNA is TGCGCCAGCAGCCAAGATACAGGTAGCGGCTACACCTTC. The encoded protein is CASSQDTGSGYTF.

The rearrangement joins TRBV5-1 to TRBJ1-2, with TRBD1 matching 12 bases. The CDR3 contains 13 residues. J was trimmed by 8 bases and V by 3 bases; bases with no gene match: 2. CDR1 is SGHRS, CDR2 YFSETQ, per germline. The CDR3 region is CASSWDRGPGYTF. The CDR3 coding sequence is TGCGCCAGCAGCTGGGACAGGGGGCCCGGCTACACCTTC. Variable domain in full (rest from reference TRBV5-1 and TRBJ1-2): KAGVTQTPRYLIKTRGQQVTLSCSPISGHRSVSWYQQTPGQGLQFLFEYFSETQRNKGNFPGRFSGRQFSNSRSEMNVSTLELGDSALYLCASSWDRGPGYTFGSGTRLTVV.

Here the CDR3 DNA reads TGTGCCAGTAGTATGGAGTCTAGTTATAGGGAGCAGTTCTTC. This translates into CASSMESSYREQFF. V and J are TRBV19 and TRBJ2-1; D is undetermined. This CDR3 contains 14 residues. Germline-derived CDR1 and CDR2 are LNHDA and SQIVND (reference sequence). V lost 3 bases, J lost 10 bases, and 16 bases lay in between.

In this sample, this clone turned up a few times. V is TRBV2 and J is TRBJ1-5; D gene unclear. The CDR3 runs to 14 residues. Germline CDR1 reads SNHLY; CDR2 reads FYNNEI. V was cut by 4 bases and J by 7 bases, with 14 bases left in between. This CDR3 is CASSVGRPGQPQHF. CDR3 nucleotides: TGTGCCAGCAGTGTTGGCAGACCGGGACAGCCCCAGCATTTT.

This sequence joins TRBV7-8 and TRBJ2-3; tentative D call: TRBD1 (6 bases). The CDR3 covers 12 residues. Between the trimmed V and J ends, which lost 3 bases and 6 bases, there was a span of 7 bases. Germline V gives CDR1 SGHVS, CDR2 FQNEAQ. This CDR3 is CASSFQGDTQYF. The DNA for the CDR3 is TGTGCCAGCAGCTTTCAGGGGGATACGCAGTATTTT.

This clone came up a few times. The V and J genes are TRBV9 and TRBJ1-2; 7 bases align to TRBD1. The CDR3 is 15 residues long. CDR1 is SGDLS and CDR2 is YYNGEE in the germline V gene. J was trimmed by 0 bases and V by 3 bases; bases with no gene match: 5. The CDR3 bases are TGTGCCAGCAGCGGAGGAGGACAGGCTAACTATGGCTACACCTTC. This codes for CASSGGGQANYGYTF.

The J gene is TRBJ2-3, the V gene TRBV7-6; 9 bases align to TRBD1. Germline lookup yields CDR1 SGHVS and CDR2 FNYEAQ. The CDR3 is 16 residues long. With V trimmed by 4 bases and J by 3 bases, 8 bases remained unmatched. CDR3 sequence: CASSSGTGRGTDTQYF. In nucleotides, the CDR3 is TGTGCCAGCAGCTCCGGGACAGGGAGGGGTACAGATACGCAGTATTTT.